These 29 T cell receptor beta chains share one sample of origin, sequenced in a study of blood T cells in healthy people across ages. Together with a sample-barcoded 5' primer, a J-beta primer mix was included in a second PCR lasting roughly 6 to 12 cycles. One entry per CDR3 protein results from TCRdb running MiXCR on the 5' RACE reads. The sample lists just under 550,000 distinct CDR3 sequences, 20% to 30% occurring once. The same data also went into a second study, on T cells of mothers and their children.

Specimen: blood. The source is a boy between 5 and 17 years old in good health.

Only a few counts were recorded for this clonotype. The V and J genes are TRBV7-9 and TRBJ2-4; the D is unclear. Germline CDR1 is SEHNR and CDR2 is FQNEAQ (reference sequence). This CDR3 spans 12 amino acids. Trimming left V 3 bases short and J 9 bases short, with 9 bases between. The CDR3 loop is CASSFPNSIQYF. In nucleotides, the CDR3 is TGTGCCAGCAGCTTCCCAAACAGCATTCAGTACTTC. Together with reference TRBV7-9 and TRBJ2-4, the CDR3 gives the full variable domain: DTGVSQNPRHKITKRGQNVTFRCDPISEHNRLYWYRQTLGQGPEFLTYFQNEAQLEKSRLLSDRFSAERPKGSFSTLEIQRTEQGDSAMYLCASSFPNSIQYFGAGTRLSVL.

The CDR3 DNA reads TGTGCCAGCAACAGGGTCGACACCGGGGAGCTGTTTTTT. Protein sequence: CASNRVDTGELFF. The chain recombines TRBV7-8 with TRBJ2-2; a weak D match, TRBD1 (6 bases). This CDR3 contains 13 residues. Per germline, CDR1 SGHVS and CDR2 FQNEAQ. V was shortened by 7 bases and J by 3 bases, with 9 bases between the two germline ends.

The chain links TRBV7-2 to TRBJ1-4; TRBD1 agrees at 8 bases. CDR3 length: 15 residues. V shed 3 bases and J 3 bases; nucleotides not matched to a gene: 3. The germline V gene encodes CDR1 SGHTA and CDR2 FQGNSA. CDR3 sequence: CASSFQGAANEKLFF. The CDR3 DNA is TGTGCCAGCAGCTTTCAGGGGGCGGCTAATGAAAAACTGTTTTTT.

This clonotype was counted only a few times. The V call is TRBV20-1, the J call TRBJ2-1, with TRBD1 identical over 10 bases. CDR3 size: 15 residues. The V and J ends lost 3 bases and 4 bases, in that order; junction bases with no gene match: 6. CDR1 and CDR2 (germline): DFQATT, SNEGSKA (reference sequence). Here the CDR3 DNA reads TGCAGTGCTAGTCCGGGACAGGGGTTATACAATGAGCAGTTCTTC. Its translation is CSASPGQGLYNEQFF.

The chain uses TRBV7-8 and TRBJ2-7; TRBD2 aligns across 13 bases. Looked up from germline, CDR1 is SGHVS and CDR2 is FQNEAQ. CDR3 length: 18 residues. Unmatched junction bases numbered 11, after V lost 3 bases and J lost 3 bases. In DNA, the CDR3 is TGTGCCAGCAGCTTCGATCCCGGGACTAGCGGGAATAGCTACGAGCAGTACTTC. Encoded protein: CASSFDPGTSGNSYEQYF.

This clonotype has only a few counts. This chain connects TRBV9 to TRBJ2-5; perhaps TRBD1 as D (5 bases). TRBJ2-1 matches the DNA end more closely, so the J call is doubtful. Germline loops: CDR1 SGDLS, CDR2 YYNGEE. This CDR3 is built from 14 residues. The CDR3 nucleotides read TGTGCCAGCAGCGTAGGTGGGTGGGGCGATGAGCAGTTCTTC. As protein: CASSVGGWGDEQFF.

This clonotype occurred a few times. V is TRBV20-1 and J is TRBJ2-1, with a possible D match to TRBD2 (6 bases). From germline, CDR1 is DFQATT and CDR2 SNEGSKA (reference sequence). This CDR3 has 16 amino acids. V was cut by 1 base and J by 0 bases, with 13 bases left in between. The CDR3 bases are TGCAGTGCTAGAGTATATAGCGGTCGCTCCTACAATGAGCAGTTCTTC. Residues: CSARVYSGRSYNEQFF.

The rearrangement uses TRBV20-1 and TRBJ2-3; D is possibly TRBD1 or TRBD2 (5 bases each). In germline, CDR1 is DFQATT, CDR2 SNEGSKA (reference sequence). The CDR3 totals 12 residues. The germline V and J ends were trimmed by 6 bases and 4 bases, with 11 bases remaining between them. CDR3 sequence (DNA): TGCAGTGCCGTGGGGGTTGCAGATACGCAGTATTTT. This gives the protein CSAVGVADTQYF.

With respect to this clonotype: Germline and junction disagree at one end, which may indicate a read error. CDR3 in DNA: TGTACCAGCAGCGCTTTTTATGGCTACACCTTC. This sequence encodes CTSSAFYGYTF. The chain recombines TRBV25-1 with TRBJ1-2; no firm D call. The CDR3 totals 11 residues. The germline gives CDR1 MGHDK, CDR2 SYGVNS.

The chain carries TRBV3-1 and TRBJ1-2; D is possibly TRBD1 (6 bases). The CDR3 runs 13 residues. Germline CDR1 reads LGHDT; CDR2 reads YNNKEL (reference sequence). Between the trimmed V and J ends, which lost 4 bases and 4 bases, there was a span of 10 bases. CDR3 sequence: CASSRQEGYGYTF. CDR3 DNA sequence: TGTGCCAGCAGCCGACAGGAGGGCTATGGCTACACCTTC.

The rearrangement uses TRBV6-2 or TRBV6-3 and TRBJ2-5; 8 nucleotides line up with TRBD2. Per germline, CDR1 MNHEY and CDR2 SVGEGT. V dropped 7 bases and J dropped 2; count of bases not matched to a gene: 3. The CDR3 has 13 amino acids. CDR3 sequence reads: CASNPGGQETQYF. In DNA, the CDR3 is TGTGCCAGCAACCCGGGAGGGCAAGAGACCCAGTACTTC.

This clonotype was detected ten times or more. The chain combines TRBV6-6 with TRBJ2-5; D is possibly TRBD1 or TRBD2 (5 bases each). CDR3 length: 15 residues. The germline V gene has CDR1 MNHNY and CDR2 SVGAGI (reference sequence). V lost 6 bases and J 0 bases, leaving 14 bases between the germline ends. This CDR3 reads CASRLPGRYQETQYF. DNA for the CDR3: TGTGCCAGCAGGTTACCGGGACGCTACCAAGAGACCCAGTACTTC.

This clonotype was detected a few times. V gene TRBV20-1 combines with J gene TRBJ2-1, with TRBD2 as a possible D gene (5 bases). Germline values: CDR1 DFQATT, CDR2 SNEGSKA (reference sequence). CDR3 length: 13 residues. Trimming removed 4 bases at V and 1 base at J, with 8 bases between. This CDR3 is CSAKAVSYNEQFF. The CDR3 DNA is TGCAGTGCTAAAGCGGTTTCCTACAATGAGCAGTTCTTC.

This chain links TRBV4-3 with TRBJ2-6; 8 bases line up with TRBD1. CDR1 and CDR2 (germline): LGHNA, YSLEER. The CDR3 runs 17 residues. The junction had 5 bases not matched to a gene; V was cut back by 4 bases and J by 0 bases. CDR3 region: CASSPGTGLSGANVLTF. The CDR3 DNA reads TGCGCCAGCAGCCCCGGGACAGGCCTCTCTGGGGCCAACGTCCTGACTTTC.

Many counts were recorded for this clonotype. The genes are TRBV28 and TRBJ2-5; unclear D gene. The germline V gene encodes CDR1 MDHEN and CDR2 SYDVKM. V lost 1 base and J lost 4, with 13 bases in between. This CDR3 contains 15 residues. CDR3 sequence (DNA): TGTGCCAGCAGTTTATATCAGGAAAGAAGAGAGACCCAGTACTTC. The encoded protein is CASSLYQERRETQYF.

V gene TRBV5-5 combines with J gene TRBJ2-5; 7 nucleotides align to TRBD1. V lost 2 bases and J lost 2; bases outside the gene matches: 3. The CDR3 has 14 residues. Germline CDR1 and CDR2: SGHKS and YYEKEE (reference sequence). The CDR3 loop reads CASSFRTGQETQYF. The CDR3 nucleotides read TGTGCCAGCAGCTTTAGGACAGGACAAGAGACCCAGTACTTC.

The chain links TRBV9 to TRBJ2-6; D is possibly TRBD1 (6 bases). The CDR3 runs 17 residues. The V gene's germline CDR1 is SGDLS and CDR2 YYNGEE. The V gene lost 3 bases and the J gene lost 0 bases, with 13 bases spanning the gap. DNA for the CDR3: TGTGCCAGCAGCGCCACAGGGAGCCTCTCTGGGGCCAACGTCCTGACTTTC. Its translation is CASSATGSLSGANVLTF.

This chain links TRBV3-1 with TRBJ2-5, with 12 bases aligning to TRBD2. The germline gives CDR1 LGHDT, CDR2 YNNKEL (reference sequence). V lost 4 bases, J lost 4 bases, and 10 bases stayed unmatched. There are 17 residues in the CDR3. The CDR3 bases are TGTGCCAGCAGCCCCGAGCTAGCGGGGGGGAGAACAGAGACCCAGTACTTC. Translating gives CASSPELAGGRTETQYF.

The chain uses TRBV3-1 and TRBJ2-7; unclear D gene. CDR1 and CDR2 from the germline V gene are LGHDT and YNNKEL (reference sequence). The V and J ends lost 1 base and 3 bases respectively, with 10 bases between them. This CDR3 has 14 residues. CDR3 DNA: TGTGCCAGCAGCCAAGTGGGTAGGGTCTACGAGCAGTACTTC. Encoded protein: CASSQVGRVYEQYF.

The rearrangement uses TRBV29-1 and TRBJ2-7; TRBD1 agrees at 7 bases. This CDR3 region has 14 residues. Per the germline V gene, CDR1 is SQVTM and CDR2 is ANQGSEA. The V and J ends lost 4 bases and 1 base, in that order; junction bases with no gene match: 7. The CDR3 region is CSVGAGGTSYEQYF. CDR3 nucleotides: TGCAGCGTTGGGGCAGGGGGAACGTCCTACGAGCAGTACTTC.

This clonotype has only one observation. The chain joins TRBV10-3 to TRBJ2-7, with 8 bases aligning to TRBD2. Germline CDR1 is ENHRY and CDR2 is SYGVKD. CDR3 length: 15 amino acids. The V segment lost 8 bases and the J segment 0 bases; nucleotides outside the gene matches: 9. CDR3 in amino acids: CAIRRGGRSSYEQYF. CDR3 nucleotide sequence: TGTGCCATCCGAAGGGGCGGGAGGAGCTCCTACGAGCAGTACTTC.

This clonotype came up once. This rearrangement joins TRBV4-3 to TRBJ2-3, with D perhaps matching TRBD1 (5 bases). Germline V gene sequence: CDR1 LGHNA, CDR2 YSLEER. Trimming took 0 bases from V and 6 from J, leaving 19 bases between them. CDR3 length: 17 amino acids. The CDR3 nucleotides read TGCGCCAGCAGCCAAGAACGCTCCCAGGGAATTACTGATACGCAGTATTTT. This translates into CASSQERSQGITDTQYF.

Details on this clonotype: Sequence at one end of the junction differs from germline and may be a read error. As DNA, the CDR3 is TGCGCCAGCAGCCAACAACCGCGCTTTGCGCGAGGATTC. Its protein product is CASSQQPRFARGF. The chain employs TRBV5-1 and TRBJ2-7; D gene unclear. Germline CDR1 is SGHRS and CDR2 is YFSETQ. The CDR3 length is 13 residues.

The chain uses TRBV30 and TRBJ2-7; tentative D call: TRBD2 (5 bases). CDR3 length: 12 amino acids. CDR1 is GTSNPN and CDR2 is SVGIG in the germline V gene (reference sequence). Trimming shortened V by 4 bases and J by 2 bases, and 9 bases separated the two germline ends. CDR3: CAWTDGTYEQYF. CDR3 nucleotides: TGTGCCTGGACGGACGGGACCTACGAGCAGTACTTC.

V and J are TRBV9 and TRBJ1-4; D might be TRBD1 (5 bases). This CDR3 is built from 16 residues. CDR1 is SGDLS, CDR2 YYNGEE, per germline. Trimming took 0 bases from V and 2 from J, leaving 11 bases between them. CDR3 DNA: TGTGCCAGCAGCGTAGATGCGGGACCGACTAATGAAAAACTGTTTTTT. Translation: CASSVDAGPTNEKLFF.

The chain joins TRBV7-9 to TRBJ1-1; TRBD1 agrees at 7 bases. Looked up from germline, CDR1 is SEHNR and CDR2 is FQNEAQ (reference sequence). The CDR3 loop spans 15 amino acids. V gave up 4 bases and J gave up 4 bases; unmatched junction bases: 9. CDR3 DNA sequence: TGTGCCAGCAGCTGGTCACAGGGGACGGGCACTGAAGCTTTCTTT. Translation gives CASSWSQGTGTEAFF.

This clonotype showed up just a few times. This chain joins TRBV3-1 and TRBJ2-6; D call uncertain. The CDR3 has 21 residues. The germline CDR1 and CDR2 sequences are LGHDT and YNNKEL (reference sequence). V lost 0 bases, J lost 1 base, and 22 bases lay in between. DNA of the CDR3: TGTGCCAGCAGCCAAGATAAATTCCATTGGGTGGACCATTCTGGGGCCAACGTCCTGACTTTC. Translated: CASSQDKFHWVDHSGANVLTF.

V and J are TRBV11-1 and TRBJ2-3; TRBD2 agrees at 12 bases. Germline V gives CDR1 SGHAT, CDR2 FQDESV (reference sequence). V shed 6 bases, J shed 4 bases, and the junction held 20 bases outside the gene matches. The CDR3 is 20 residues long. CDR3 nucleotide sequence: TGTGCCAGCAGTTATCCCTGGGGAAGACTAGCGGGAGCCGGGCCAGATACGCAGTATTTT. Its protein product is CASSYPWGRLAGAGPDTQYF. The full variable domain, rest sourced from reference TRBV11-1 and TRBJ2-3, is EAEVAQSPRYKITEKSQAVAFWCDPISGHATLYWYRQILGQGPELLVQFQDESVVDDSQLPKDRFSAERLKGVDSTLKIQPAELGDSAMYLCASSYPWGRLAGAGPDTQYFGPGTRLTVL.

The chain joins TRBV4-1 to TRBJ1-6; TRBD1 aligns across 7 bases. The CDR3 extends over 16 amino acids. Trimming removed 5 bases from V and 0 bases from J; junction bases left unmatched: 4. Per the germline V gene, CDR1 is MGHRA and CDR2 is YSYEKL. CDR3 sequence: CASSRTGNSYNSPLHF. CDR3 in DNA: TGCGCCAGCAGCAGGACAGGCAACTCCTATAATTCACCCCTCCACTTT.